The present T cell receptor beta chain was sequenced within a study of graft-versus-host responses after intestinal transplantation. Study information: Anti-thymocyte globulin induction preceded about 3 years of tacrolimus and steroid maintenance in all recipients. Notes on the study in general: Detected in recipient marrow were GvH clones, some of which were first observed in ileum or blood.

Repertoires were generated with immunoSEQ multiplex PCR, while TCRdb's copy carries only in-frame clones and drops some. The repertoire holds roughly 99,000 clones, about 87% seen once, with about 0.7% in the top ten. Regarding this clone: The antigen is unknown.

The germline V gene encodes CDR1 SGHRS and CDR2 YFSETQ. V gave up 2 bases and J gave up 0 bases, with 2 bases separating them. The CDR3 contains 12 residues. This chain uses TRBV5-1 with TRBJ2-5; D gene uncertain. The material was unstimulated CD4+ T cells sorted from spleen or lymph node cells, obtained before transplant. The clonotype was recovered from a human donor who was the organ donor for an intestinal transplant. DNA for the CDR3: TGCGCCAGCAGCTTAGACCAAGAGACCCAGTACTTC. Protein sequence: CASSLDQETQYF.